This passage covers 27 T cell receptor beta chains from one sample sequenced in a study of T cell changes during pregnancy in multiple sclerosis. Assay used: immunoSEQ multiplex PCR; TCRdb lists only in-frame clones, some missing. Counted here are around 110,000 clones, approximately 90% occurring once; the ten biggest clones make up around 0.8%. The specimen was peripheral blood, collected in the third trimester of pregnancy. The receptors derive from a female donor in good health, enrolled as a control in a pregnancy study.

This clone was counted between two and nine times. V is TRBV27 and J is TRBJ1-1, with 7 bases that match TRBD1. CDR3 length: 17 amino acids. The junction had 13 bases not matched to a gene; V was cut back by 1 base and J by 5 bases. The V gene's germline CDR1 is MNHEY and CDR2 SMNVEV (reference sequence). The CDR3 DNA is TGTGCCAGCAGTTTATACCGACAGGGCTCGAAAGCGACTGAAGCTTTCTTT. Protein sequence: CASSLYRQGSKATEAFF.

On this clone: The junction shows a germline mismatch at one end, possibly a read error. The chain joins TRBV4-1 to TRBJ2-7; 11 bases agree with TRBD1. The CDR3 runs to 15 residues. Germline V gene data show CDR1 as MGHRA and CDR2 as YSYEKL. CDR3 loop: CASSQGQGDSHEQYF. As DNA, the CDR3 is TGCGCCAGCAGCCAGGGACAGGGGGACTCCCACGAGCAGTACTTC.

This chain joins TRBV10-3 and TRBJ1-3; 8 nucleotides align to TRBD1. This CDR3 has 14 residues. Trimming took 6 bases from V and 2 from J; bases not matched to a gene: 3. Per the germline V gene, CDR1 is ENHRY and CDR2 is SYGVKD. The CDR3 is CAIRSDRAGNTIYF. CDR3 nucleotide sequence: TGTGCCATCAGGTCGGACAGGGCTGGAAACACCATATATTTT.

The chain couples TRBV11-3 to TRBJ2-7; D possibly corresponds to TRBD2 (6 bases). V was trimmed by 2 bases and J by 3 bases, leaving 8 bases between them. This CDR3 spans 13 amino acids. Per the germline V gene, CDR1 is SGHNT and CDR2 is YENEEA. CDR3 in DNA: TGTGCCAGCAGCTTAAACGGGGGCTACGAGCAGTACTTC. It codes for CASSLNGGYEQYF.

This chain joins TRBV10-2 and TRBJ2-1, with 7 nucleotides matching TRBD2. The CDR3 runs to 21 residues. Germline V lookup: CDR1 WSHSY, CDR2 SAAADI. Losses at the gene ends were 2 bases for V and 7 bases for J; bases not matched to a gene: 26. The CDR3 reads CASSEPRKIGGSHSYRNEQFF. In DNA form, the CDR3 reads TGCGCCAGCAGTGAGCCTCGAAAAATTGGCGGGAGCCATTCCTATAGGAATGAGCAGTTCTTC.

The rearrangement uses TRBV11-2 and TRBJ1-1; maybe TRBD1 (5 bases). Per the germline V gene, CDR1 is SGHAT and CDR2 is FQNNGV. The V and J ends lost 5 bases and 4 bases respectively, with 17 bases between them. The length of the CDR3 is 15 residues. The chain's CDR3 is CASSHAGILGTEAFF. In DNA, the CDR3 is TGTGCCAGCAGCCATGCAGGGATTCTTGGCACTGAAGCTTTCTTT. The full variable domain, in which reference TRBV11-2 and TRBJ1-1 provide the parts outside the CDR3, is EAGVAQSPRYKIIEKRQSVAFWCNPISGHATLYWYQQILGQGPKLLIQFQNNGVVDDSQLPKDRFSAERLKGVDSTLKIQPAKLEDSAVYLCASSHAGILGTEAFFGQGTRLTVV.

This chain links TRBV9 with TRBJ2-1; D perhaps matches TRBD1 (6 bases). V gave up 0 bases and J gave up 4 bases, with 14 bases separating them. The CDR3 is 16 residues long. Germline-derived CDR1 and CDR2 are SGDLS and YYNGEE. The CDR3 sequence is CASSVEGDIEYNEQFF. CDR3 DNA: TGTGCCAGCAGCGTAGAGGGGGACATTGAGTACAATGAGCAGTTCTTC. Based on the CDR3 plus reference TRBV9 and TRBJ2-1, the full variable domain is DSGVTQTPKHLITATGQRVTLRCSPRSGDLSVYWYQQSLDQGLQFLIQYYNGEERAKGNILERFSAQQFPDLHSELNLSSLELGDSALYFCASSVEGDIEYNEQFFGPGTRLTVL.

This clone has a handful of counts. The chain couples TRBV27 to TRBJ1-1; D gene unclear. Germline assignment: CDR1 MNHEY and CDR2 SMNVEV (reference sequence). Between the trimmed V and J ends, which lost 5 bases and 4 bases, there was a span of 20 bases. This CDR3 contains 16 residues. The CDR3 DNA reads as TGTGCCAGCAGTCCCTGGAGTTCCGGGAGGAGCACTGAAGCTTTCTTT. Its protein is CASSPWSSGRSTEAFF.

This sequence joins TRBV4-1 and TRBJ1-5, with D unclear. The length of the CDR3 is 13 residues. V was shortened by 0 bases and J by 4 bases, with 4 bases between the two germline ends. In germline, CDR1 is MGHRA, CDR2 YSYEKL. The CDR3 loop is CASSQDPNQPQHF. The CDR3 DNA follows: TGCGCCAGCAGCCAAGATCCGAATCAGCCCCAGCATTTT.

The rearrangement joins TRBV6-5 to TRBJ2-5; TRBD1 agrees at 9 bases. Germline assignment: CDR1 MNHEY and CDR2 SVGAGI. This CDR3 contains 14 residues. Trimming at V came to 6 bases and at J to 4 bases, leaving 6 bases not matched to a gene. The CDR3 nucleotides are TGTGCCAGCAGCGTGGGACAGGGTGGAGAGACCCAGTACTTC. Its translation is CASSVGQGGETQYF.

This chain's CDR3 is CASSAPGGIATNEKLFF. DNA for the CDR3: TGTGCCAGCAGCGCCCCAGGGGGGATAGCAACTAATGAAAAACTGTTTTTT. The chain links TRBV7-9 to TRBJ1-4; 7 nucleotides align to TRBD1. CDR3 size: 17 residues. Germline V CDR1 and CDR2: SEHNR, FQNEAQ (reference sequence). The ends lost 5 bases at V and 0 bases at J; junction bases unmatched: 9.

CDR3 DNA: TGTGCCAGCAGCTTAATGGGGGGGCGGACTGAAGCTTTCTTT. Translated, it gives CASSLMGGRTEAFF. This rearrangement joins TRBV7-3 to TRBJ1-1, with a possible D match to TRBD1 (6 bases). The V gene lost 1 base and the J gene lost 5 bases, with 11 bases spanning the gap. This CDR3 region has 14 residues. In germline, CDR1 is SGHTA, CDR2 FQGTGA.

The CDR3 sequence: CASSLSGQGVNTGELFF. The DNA of the CDR3 is TGTGCCAGCAGCTTATCTGGGCAGGGGGTTAACACCGGGGAGCTGTTTTTT. V and J are TRBV7-2 and TRBJ2-2; TRBD1 matches 7 bases. V lost 2 bases and J lost 2; bases outside the gene matches: 8. Germline V gives CDR1 SGHTA, CDR2 FQGNSA. The CDR3 consists of 17 residues. The entire variable domain, with the rest obtained from reference TRBV7-2 and TRBJ2-2, is as follows: GAGVSQSPSNKVTEKGKDVELRCDPISGHTALYWYRQSLGQGLEFLIYFQGNSAPDKSGLPSDRFSAERTGGSVSTLTIQRTQQEDSAVYLCASSLSGQGVNTGELFFGEGSRLTVL.

V and J are TRBV2 and TRBJ2-7; D is possibly TRBD1 (5 bases). V dropped 6 bases and J dropped 1 base, with 13 bases sitting between them. CDR1 SNHLY and CDR2 FYNNEI come from the germline V gene. The CDR3 is made up of 14 amino acids. The CDR3: CASSPSQGSYEQYF. The DNA for the CDR3 is TGTGCCAGCAGCCCAAGCCAGGGTTCCTACGAGCAGTACTTC.

This sequence joins TRBV9 and TRBJ2-6, with 12 bases lining up with TRBD1. Trimming cost V 4 bases and J 0 bases; bases outside gene matches: 5. The CDR3 covers 18 residues. The germline V gene encodes CDR1 SGDLS and CDR2 YYNGEE. Here the CDR3 reads CASSSGTGGFSGANVLTF. The CDR3 coding sequence is TGTGCCAGCAGCTCCGGGACAGGGGGCTTCTCTGGGGCCAACGTCCTGACTTTC.

V gene TRBV7-9 combines with J gene TRBJ1-1; 9 nucleotides match TRBD1. Trimming removed 5 bases from V and 4 bases from J; junction bases left unmatched: 5. The CDR3 is 14 amino acids. CDR1 and CDR2 (germline): SEHNR, FQNEAQ (reference sequence). CDR3 amino acids: CASSLRQGGTEAFF. DNA for the CDR3: TGTGCCAGCAGCCTCAGACAGGGGGGCACTGAAGCTTTCTTT.

The chain recombines TRBV19 with TRBJ2-7, with 9 bases that match TRBD1. The junction had 6 bases not matched to a gene; V was cut back by 5 bases and J by 1 base. CDR3 length: 15 amino acids. Germline V gene sequence: CDR1 LNHDA, CDR2 SQIVND (reference sequence). CDR3 DNA: TGTGCCAGTAGTCCCGGGACAGGGACTTCCTACGAGCAGTACTTC. Its translation: CASSPGTGTSYEQYF.

The chain employs TRBV6-5 and TRBJ2-7; D is possibly TRBD2 (5 bases). The germline CDR1 and CDR2 sequences are MNHEY and SVGAGI. Between the trimmed V and J ends, which lost 0 bases and 0 bases, there was a span of 6 bases. CDR3 length: 14 amino acids. The DNA of the CDR3 is TGTGCCAGCAGTTACTCGGGGAGCTCCTACGAGCAGTACTTC. This encodes CASSYSGSSYEQYF.

In this sample, this clone turned up once. This chain connects TRBV19 to TRBJ2-5, with D perhaps matching TRBD1 (6 bases). The germline V gene has CDR1 LNHDA and CDR2 SQIVND (reference sequence). The CDR3 is 14 residues long. V lost 3 bases to trimming and J lost 5 bases, with 13 bases between them. The CDR3, as DNA: TGTGCCAGTAGTATCCCACAGGGATGGGAGACCCAGTACTTC. Protein: CASSIPQGWETQYF.

The genes are TRBV19 and TRBJ2-6; D may be TRBD1 (6 bases). The CDR3 has 15 residues. Germline CDR1 is LNHDA and CDR2 is SQIVND (reference sequence). The V and J ends lost 4 bases and 2 bases respectively, with 9 bases between them. CDR3 coding DNA: TGTGCCAGTAGTAACCACAGGGCTGGGGCCAACGTCCTGACTTTC. The encoded protein is CASSNHRAGANVLTF.

The chain combines TRBV7-2 with TRBJ2-1; 7 positions agree with TRBD2. V was pared by 6 bases and J by 4 bases, with 6 bases of the junction left unmatched. The CDR3 is 14 amino acids. Per germline, CDR1 SGHTA and CDR2 FQGNSA. CDR3 amino acids: CASSRAGLYNEQFF. CDR3 bases: TGTGCCAGCAGTCGAGCGGGGCTATACAATGAGCAGTTCTTC.

This sequence joins TRBV4-3 and TRBJ1-2; 7 positions match TRBD1. CDR1 and CDR2 from the germline V gene are LGHNA and YSLEER. The CDR3 is made up of 15 amino acids. The V segment lost 0 bases and the J segment 4 bases; nucleotides outside the gene matches: 5. The CDR3 region has the DNA TGCGCCAGCAGCCAAGATAGTGGGGACAGCTATGGCTACACCTTC. Translation gives CASSQDSGDSYGYTF.

Only a few counts were recorded for this clone. The chain uses TRBV2 and TRBJ1-2, with TRBD1 matching 7 bases. With V trimmed by 7 bases and J by 3 bases, 8 bases remained unmatched. Germline V gives CDR1 SNHLY, CDR2 FYNNEI. The CDR3 contains 14 residues. The CDR3 is CASIGHRGDYGYTF. CDR3 nucleotides: TGTGCCAGCATCGGGCACAGGGGTGACTATGGCTACACCTTC.

The chain carries TRBV12-5 and TRBJ1-1; D gene ambiguous. In germline, CDR1 is LGHNT, CDR2 FRNRAP. The ends were cut back, 0 bases at V and 3 bases at J, with 17 bases in the middle. CDR3 length: 17 residues. CDR3 coding DNA: TGTGCTAGTGGTTTGGTAATAAGTGGGAGGTGGGACACTGAAGCTTTCTTT. This translates into CASGLVISGRWDTEAFF.

CDR3 coding DNA: TGTGCCATCAGTGAGTCTTGGACAGGGGAAGCTAACTATGGCTACACCTTC. The encoded protein is CAISESWTGEANYGYTF. The chain combines TRBV10-3 with TRBJ1-2; 9 bases align to TRBD1. Germline-derived CDR1 and CDR2 are ENHRY and SYGVKD. This CDR3 has 17 residues. Trimming at V came to 0 bases and at J to 0 bases, leaving 5 bases not matched to a gene.

This clone showed up just once. The genes are TRBV5-1 and TRBJ2-2; 10 bases align to TRBD2. CDR1 is SGHRS, CDR2 YFSETQ, per germline. CDR3 length equals 17 residues. The V gene end was trimmed by 3 bases and the J gene end by 4 bases; junction bases not matched to a gene: 9. The CDR3, as DNA: TGCGCCAGCAGCTCCCGCCTAGCGGGGGAGGGCACCGGGGAGCTGTTTTTT. This gives the protein CASSSRLAGEGTGELFF.

The V and J genes are TRBV19 and TRBJ2-7; 8 bases are shared with TRBD1. CDR3 length equals 13 residues. Germline CDR1 reads LNHDA; CDR2 reads SQIVND (reference sequence). V gave up 8 bases and J gave up 4 bases; unmatched junction bases: 7. CDR3 protein: CASPRQGLYEQYF. CDR3 bases: TGTGCCAGTCCGCGACAGGGGCTATACGAGCAGTACTTC.